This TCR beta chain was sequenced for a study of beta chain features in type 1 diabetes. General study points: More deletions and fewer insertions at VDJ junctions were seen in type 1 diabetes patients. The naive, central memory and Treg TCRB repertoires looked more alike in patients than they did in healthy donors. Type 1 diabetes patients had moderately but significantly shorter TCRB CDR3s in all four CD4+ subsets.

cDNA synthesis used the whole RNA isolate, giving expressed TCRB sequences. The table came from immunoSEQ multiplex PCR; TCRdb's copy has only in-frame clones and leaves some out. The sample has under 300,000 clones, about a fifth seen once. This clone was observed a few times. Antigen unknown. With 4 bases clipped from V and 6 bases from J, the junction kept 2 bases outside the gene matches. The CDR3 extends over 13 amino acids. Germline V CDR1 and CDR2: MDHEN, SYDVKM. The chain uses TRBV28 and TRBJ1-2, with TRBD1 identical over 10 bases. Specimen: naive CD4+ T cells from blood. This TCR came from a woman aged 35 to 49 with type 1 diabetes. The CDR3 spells CASSSGQGNGYTF. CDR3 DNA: TGTGCCAGCAGTTCGGGACAGGGGAATGGCTACACCTTC.